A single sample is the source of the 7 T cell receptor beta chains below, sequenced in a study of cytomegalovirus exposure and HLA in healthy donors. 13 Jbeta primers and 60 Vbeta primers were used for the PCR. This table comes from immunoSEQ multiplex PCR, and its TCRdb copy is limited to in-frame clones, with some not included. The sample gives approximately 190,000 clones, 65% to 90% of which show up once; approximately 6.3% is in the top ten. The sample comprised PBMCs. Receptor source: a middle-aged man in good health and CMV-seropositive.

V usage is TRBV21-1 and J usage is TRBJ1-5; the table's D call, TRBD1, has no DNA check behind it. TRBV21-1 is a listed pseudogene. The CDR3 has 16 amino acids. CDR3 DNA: TGTGCCAGCAGCACGCAGGGGATGGGTAGCAATCAGCCCCAGCATTTT. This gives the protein CASSTQGMGSNQPQHF.

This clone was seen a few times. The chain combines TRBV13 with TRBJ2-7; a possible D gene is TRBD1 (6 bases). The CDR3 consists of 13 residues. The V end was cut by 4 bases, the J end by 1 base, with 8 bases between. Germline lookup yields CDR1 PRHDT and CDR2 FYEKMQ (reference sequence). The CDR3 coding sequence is TGTGCCAGCAGCTCCGGACAGTCCTACGAGCAGTACTTC. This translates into CASSSGQSYEQYF.

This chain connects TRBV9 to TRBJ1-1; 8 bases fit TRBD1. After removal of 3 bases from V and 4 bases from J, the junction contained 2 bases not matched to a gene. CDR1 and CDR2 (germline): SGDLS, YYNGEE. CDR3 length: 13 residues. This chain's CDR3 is CASSATGGTEAFF. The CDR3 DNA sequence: TGTGCCAGCAGCGCCACAGGGGGCACTGAAGCTTTCTTT.

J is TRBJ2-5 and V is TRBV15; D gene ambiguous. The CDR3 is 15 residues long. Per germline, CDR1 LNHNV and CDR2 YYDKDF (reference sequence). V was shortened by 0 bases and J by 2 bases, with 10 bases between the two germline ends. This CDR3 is CATSRELSGQETQYF. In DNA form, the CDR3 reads TGTGCCACCAGCAGAGAATTATCGGGTCAAGAGACCCAGTACTTC.

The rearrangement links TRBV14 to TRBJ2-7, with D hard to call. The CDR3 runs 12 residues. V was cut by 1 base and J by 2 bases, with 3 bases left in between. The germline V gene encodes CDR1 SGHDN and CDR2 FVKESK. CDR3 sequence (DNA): TGTGCCAGCAGCCAAGGAGCCTACGAGCAGTACTTC. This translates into CASSQGAYEQYF. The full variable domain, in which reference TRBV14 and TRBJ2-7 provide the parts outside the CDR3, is EAGVTQFPSHSVIEKGQTVTLRCDPISGHDNLYWYRRVMGKEIKFLLHFVKESKQDESGMPNNRFLAERTGGTYSTLKVQPAELEDSGVYFCASSQGAYEQYFGPGTRLTVT.

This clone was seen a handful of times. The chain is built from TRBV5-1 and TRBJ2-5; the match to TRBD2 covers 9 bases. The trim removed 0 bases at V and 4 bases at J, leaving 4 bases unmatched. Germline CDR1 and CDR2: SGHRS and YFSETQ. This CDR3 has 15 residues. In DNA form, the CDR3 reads TGCGCCAGCAGCTTGGGAGCGGGGGGCCTAGAGACCCAGTACTTC. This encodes CASSLGAGGLETQYF.

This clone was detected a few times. In nucleotides, the CDR3 is TGTGCCAGCAGCGTAGACCAGGTGCTTAACTATGGCTACACCTTC. It specifies CASSVDQVLNYGYTF. The rearrangement joins TRBV9 to TRBJ1-2, with D unclear. Trimming removed 0 bases from V and 1 base from J, with 10 bases in between. Germline V lookup: CDR1 SGDLS, CDR2 YYNGEE. The CDR3 is 15 amino acids. The variable domain in full, completed from reference TRBV9 and TRBJ1-2, reads DSGVTQTPKHLITATGQRVTLRCSPRSGDLSVYWYQQSLDQGLQFLIQYYNGEERAKGNILERFSAQQFPDLHSELNLSSLELGDSALYFCASSVDQVLNYGYTFGSGTRLTVV.